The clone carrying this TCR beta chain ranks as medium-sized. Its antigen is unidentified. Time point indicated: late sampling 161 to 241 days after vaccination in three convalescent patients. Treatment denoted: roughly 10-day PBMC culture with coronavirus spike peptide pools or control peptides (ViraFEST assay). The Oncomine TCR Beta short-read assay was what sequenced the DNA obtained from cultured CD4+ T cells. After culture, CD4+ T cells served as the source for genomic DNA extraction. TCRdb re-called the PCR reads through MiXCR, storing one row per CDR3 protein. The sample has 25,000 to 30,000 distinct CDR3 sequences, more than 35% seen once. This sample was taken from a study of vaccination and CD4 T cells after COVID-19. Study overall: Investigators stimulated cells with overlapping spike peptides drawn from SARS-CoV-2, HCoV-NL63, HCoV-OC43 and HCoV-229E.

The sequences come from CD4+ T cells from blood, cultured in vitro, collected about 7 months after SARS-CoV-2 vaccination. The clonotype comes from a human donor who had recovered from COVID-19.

CDR3 region: CASRVRGPRYNEQFF. The CDR3 nucleotides read TGTGCAAGTCGCGTTCGTGGGCCGCGTTACAATGAGCAGTTCTTC. The rearrangement joins TRBV12-2 to TRBJ2-1; the table gives TRBD2 as D, unverified against the DNA. TRBV12-2 is classified as a pseudogene. This CDR3 has 15 residues.